The rows below give T cell receptor beta chains drawn from one sample of a study of breast tumors, draining lymph nodes, adjacent tissues. TCRdb passed the multiplex PCR reads through MiXCR, listing each CDR3 protein once. The table includes around 290,000 distinct CDR3 sequences, about 30% detected once. Source material: axillary lymph node tissue. These receptors were taken from a female donor with breast cancer. Some clones in this sample may be carry-over from other donors' samples. Each CDR3 is given with its conserved first and last residue. A D gene is named only where the DNA matches it firmly. The size entry is marked missing in some rows and otherwise reads once, few, many or a size class.

TRBJ2-7 | TRBV7-2 | . | many | TGTGCCAGCAGCTTAGTGGGAGAGAGCGAGCAGTACTTC | CASSLVGESEQYF
TRBJ2-6 | TRBV6-5 | TRBD2 | many | TGTGCCAGCGGTACACGAGCGGGGGGGGCCAACGTCCTGACTTTC | CASGTRAGGANVLTF
TRBJ1-2 | TRBV11-3 | . | many | TGTGCCAGCAGCTTAGGTTGGGGGGACGGCTACACCTTC | CASSLGWGDGYTF
TRBJ2-7 | TRBV27 | . | . | TGTGCCAGCAGAAAGCAGGGGCGCCAAGGGTACGAGCAGTACTTC | CASRKQGRQGYEQYF
TRBJ2-7 | TRBV25-1 | . | many | TGTGCCAGCAGTGCACCGGGACTGAACTACGAGCAGTACTTC | CASSAPGLNYEQYF
TRBJ2-7 | TRBV10-1 | . | once | TGCGCCAGCAGCCCACTCCCAACCGGGATCGGGTACGAGCAGTACTTC | CASSPLPTGIGYEQYF
TRBJ1-4 | TRBV12-5 | . | many | TGTGCTAGTGGTTTGGGGACAGCGGGGGAAAAACTGTTTTTT | CASGLGTAGEKLFF
TRBJ2-3 | TRBV20-1 | . | many | TGCAGTGCTAGAGTTGTACGGGCGGGCCTCACAGATACGCAGTATTTT | CSARVVRAGLTDTQYF
TRBJ2-1 | TRBV30 | TRBD1 | few | TGTGCCTGGAGTATGGGACAGGGCCGGGGTAATGAGCAGTTCTTC | CAWSMGQGRGNEQFF
TRBJ2-3 | TRBV12-3/TRBV12-4 | . | many | TGTGCCAGCAGTTTGATCACAGATACGCAGTATTTT | CASSLITDTQYF
TRBJ2-2 | TRBV12-5 | TRBD2 | many | TGTGCTAGTGGTCCGGCGACACTAGCGGGAGCTGGCGGGGAGCTGTTTTTT | CASGPATLAGAGGELFF
TRBJ2-2 | TRBV12-5 | TRBD1 | . | TGTGCTAGTGCGCCGGGACAGGTTAACACCGGGGAGCTGTTTTTT | CASAPGQVNTGELFF
TRBJ1-6 | TRBV10-3 | TRBD1 | . | TGTGCCAGCAGGAGCGGGACAGGGGAAAATTCACCCCTCCACTTT | CASRSGTGENSPLHF
TRBJ2-5 | TRBV27 | TRBD1 | few | TGTGCCAGCAGTTTCCGGGACAGGGGGTTAGAGACCCAGTACTTC | CASSFRDRGLETQYF
TRBJ1-4 | TRBV7-2 | . | . | TGTGCCAGCAGCGTCGCCGGGACGGCACATGAAAAACTGTTTTTT | CASSVAGTAHEKLFF
TRBJ1-2 | TRBV7-8 | TRBD1 | many | TGTGCCAGCAGCTTAGCTGTTTCAGGGGGCGCTGGGGGCTACACCTTC | CASSLAVSGGAGGYTF
TRBJ2-1 | TRBV7-8 | . | many | TGTGCCAGCAGCTCAACCGGCTTCTCCTACAATGAGCAGTTCTTC | CASSSTGFSYNEQFF
TRBJ2-2 | TRBV12-3/TRBV12-4 | . | many | TGTGCCACCTACTGGACCATGCGTCCCCCCGGGGAGCTGTTTTTT | CATYWTMRPPGELFF
TRBJ2-5 | TRBV6-6 | . | many | TGTGCCAGCAGTTACCGTGGACTTGAGACCCAGTACTTC | CASSYRGLETQYF
TRBJ2-2 | TRBV7-3 | TRBD2 | many | TGTGCCAGCAGCCAAAATAGCGGGGGGAACACCGGGGAGCTGTTTTTT | CASSQNSGGNTGELFF
TRBJ2-7 | TRBV12-3/TRBV12-4 | TRBD1 | few | TGTGCCAGCAGTTTGGACAGGCGCTGCGAGCAGTACTTC | CASSLDRRCEQYF
TRBJ1-2 | TRBV29-1 | TRBD1 | many | TGCAGCGCTCGGACAGGGGACAACTATGGCTACACCTTC | CSARTGDNYGYTF
TRBJ1-5 | TRBV6-6 | TRBD1 | . | TGTGCCAGCAGCGCCGAGGGGGCGTACAATCAGCCCCAGCATTTT | CASSAEGAYNQPQHF
TRBJ1-2 | TRBV20-1 | . | many | TGCAGTGCTAGGGCCAGAAGAGGCTACACCTTC | CSARARRGYTF
TRBJ2-5 | TRBV20-1 | . | once | TGCAGTGCTAGACTAGCGTGGCAAGAGACCCAGTACTTC | CSARLAWQETQYF
TRBJ2-1 | TRBV6-1 | . | few | TGTGCCAGCCTACCAACTAGCAGAACCTACAATGAGCAGTTCTTC | CASLPTSRTYNEQFF
TRBJ2-1 | TRBV5-5 | TRBD2 | few | TGTGCCAGCAGCTTCACCCCTAGCGGATACAATGAGCAGTTCTTC | CASSFTPSGYNEQFF
TRBJ1-2 | TRBV12-3/TRBV12-4 | TRBD1 | many | TGTGCCAGCACCGACCCCGAGGGGGCGCGAAACTATGGCTACACCTTC | CASTDPEGARNYGYTF
TRBJ2-1 | TRBV10-3 | TRBD2 | many | TGTGCCATCAGTGAGATTGGAAGTAGCGGGAGGAACGAGCAGTTCTTC | CAISEIGSSGRNEQFF
TRBJ2-3 | TRBV7-3 | TRBD2 | . | TGTGCCAGCAGCTTAGGGGCGGGAGTGGGCTATACGCAGTATTTT | CASSLGAGVGYTQYF
TRBJ1-5 | TRBV5-4 | . | . | TGTGCCAGCAGCTGGGGGGGCAGGAGCAATCAGCCCCAGCATTTT | CASSWGGRSNQPQHF
TRBJ2-2 | TRBV7-3 | TRBD1 | many | TGTGCCAGCAGCTTAATAGGGGGCGCGACCGGGGAGCTGTTTTTT | CASSLIGGATGELFF
TRBJ2-7 | TRBV15 | TRBD2 | many | TGTGCCACCAGGAAGCGGGAGGGCACGGGGGAGCAGTACTTC | CATRKREGTGEQYF
TRBJ2-5 | TRBV27 | TRBD2 | . | TGTGCCAGCAGTTTTAGCGGGAGGGCCGGGGAGACCCAGTACTTC | CASSFSGRAGETQYF
TRBJ1-5 | TRBV5-5 | . | . | TGTGCCAGCAGCTCCGGGACAAGGGTCCAGCCCCAGCATTTT | CASSSGTRVQPQHF
TRBJ1-5 | TRBV6-5 | . | . | TGTGCCAGCAGTTACTCGTACAGCCGCAATCAGCCCCAGCATTTT | CASSYSYSRNQPQHF
TRBJ1-4 | TRBV10-3 | TRBD1 | . | TGTGCCATCAGTTCCGGGACAGGTGAAAAACTGTTTTTT | CAISSGTGEKLFF
TRBJ2-5 | TRBV12-3/TRBV12-4 | TRBD2 | . | TGTGCCAGCAGTTTTCGGGGCGGGGGGGAGACCCAGTACTTC | CASSFRGGGETQYF
TRBJ2-4 | TRBV12-3/TRBV12-4 | TRBD2 | few | TGTGCCAGCAGTCTGGGGCGGGGGGCCATTCAGTACTTC | CASSLGRGAIQYF
TRBJ1-5 | TRBV29-1 | TRBD1 | . | TGCAGCACAAGGACAGGGGGCGCCCAGCCCCAGCATTTT | CSTRTGGAQPQHF
TRBJ1-2 | TRBV20-1 | . | many | TGCAGTGCCGCGGTGCGATATGGCTACACCTTC | CSAAVRYGYTF
TRBJ1-2 | TRBV19 | . | many | TGTGCCAGTAGGTTAGGGCAAGGCTACACCTTC | CASRLGQGYTF
TRBJ2-2 | TRBV12-3/TRBV12-4 | . | many | TGTGCCAGCAGTTTCGGTTCACGATCGAACACCGGGGAGCTGTTTTTT | CASSFGSRSNTGELFF
TRBJ2-7 | TRBV11-1 | . | many | TGTGCCAGCAGCACGGGACGGCGCTACGAGCAGTACTTC | CASSTGRRYEQYF
TRBJ2-5 | TRBV20-1 | . | many | TGCAGTGCTAGGGATCGACTAGACCCACGGACCCAGTACTTC | CSARDRLDPRTQYF
TRBJ2-1 | TRBV12-3/TRBV12-4 | TRBD1 | many | TGTGCCAGCAGTTTAAGGGCGACAGGGCTAGGGAATGAGCAGTTCTTC | CASSLRATGLGNEQFF
TRBJ2-1 | TRBV7-2 | . | many | TGTGCCAGCAGCTTAGTTGGTGAGCAGTTCTTC | CASSLVGEQFF
TRBJ2-4 | TRBV19 | . | . | TGTGCCAGTAGTATAGATCTCGAGGGCCCGGTGGGCAAAAACATTCAGTACTTC | CASSIDLEGPVGKNIQYF
TRBJ2-5 | TRBV2 | . | many | TGTGCCAGCAGTGAACGAGGGAGAGTGGAGACCCAGTACTTC | CASSERGRVETQYF
TRBJ2-5 | TRBV6-1 | . | . | TGTGCCAGCAGTCAACCGCCCCACAGTCAAGAGACCCAGTACTTC | CASSQPPHSQETQYF
TRBJ2-2 | TRBV28 | . | few | TGTGCCAGCAGTGAAGCATCCACCGGGGAGCTGTTTTTT | CASSEASTGELFF
TRBJ1-2 | TRBV15 | TRBD1 | . | TGTGCCACCAGCAGAGCTGGGGGACAGGGCAAAAACTATGGCTACACCTTC | CATSRAGGQGKNYGYTF
TRBJ1-4 | TRBV20-1 | . | . | TGCAGTGCTAGAGATGGGGGCTTCGAGAAACTGCTTTTT | CSARDGGFEKLLF
TRBJ2-5 | TRBV10-3 | . | many | TGTGCCATCAGTGATATTGAGAGCCAAGAGACCCAGTACTTC | CAISDIESQETQYF
TRBJ2-5 | TRBV6-1 | TRBD1 | many | TGTGCCAGCTCCTCCTGGGGGACAGGGGGGGTGGAGACCCAGTACTTC | CASSSWGTGGVETQYF
TRBJ2-3 | TRBV5-1 | . | . | TGCGCCAGCAGCTTGGACAGGGTAGGAAGCACAGATACGCAGTATTTT | CASSLDRVGSTDTQYF
TRBJ2-3 | TRBV15 | . | . | TGTGCCACCAGCAGAGCCAGTGATTCTGGTATGCAGTATTTT | CATSRASDSGMQYF
TRBJ2-5 | TRBV20-1 | . | . | TGCAGTGCTAGAGACTTTAGAGGGAGAGCGAAGACCCAGTACTTC | CSARDFRGRAKTQYF